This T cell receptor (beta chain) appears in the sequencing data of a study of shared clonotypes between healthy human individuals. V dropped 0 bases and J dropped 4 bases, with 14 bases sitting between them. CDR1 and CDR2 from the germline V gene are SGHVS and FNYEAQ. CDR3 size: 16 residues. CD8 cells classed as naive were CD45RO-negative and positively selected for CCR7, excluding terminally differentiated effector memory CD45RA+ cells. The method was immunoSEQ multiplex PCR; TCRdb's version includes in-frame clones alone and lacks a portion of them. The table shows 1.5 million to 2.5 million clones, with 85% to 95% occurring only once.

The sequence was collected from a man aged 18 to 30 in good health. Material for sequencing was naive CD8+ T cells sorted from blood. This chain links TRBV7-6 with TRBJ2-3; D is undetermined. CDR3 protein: CASSLALTEWADTQYF. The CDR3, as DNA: TGTGCCAGCAGCTTAGCCCTAACGGAGTGGGCAGATACGCAGTATTTT.